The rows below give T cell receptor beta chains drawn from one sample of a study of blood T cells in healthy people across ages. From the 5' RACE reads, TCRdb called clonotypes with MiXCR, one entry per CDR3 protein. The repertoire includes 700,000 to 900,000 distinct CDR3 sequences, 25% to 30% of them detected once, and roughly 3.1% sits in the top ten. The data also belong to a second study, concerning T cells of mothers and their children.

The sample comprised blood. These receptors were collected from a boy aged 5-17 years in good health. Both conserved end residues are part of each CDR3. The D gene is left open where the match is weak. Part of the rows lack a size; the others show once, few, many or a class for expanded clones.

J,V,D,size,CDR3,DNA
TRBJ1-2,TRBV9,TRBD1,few,CASKTGGIDGYTF,TGTGCCAGCAAAACAGGGGGCATAGATGGCTACACCTTC
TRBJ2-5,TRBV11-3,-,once,CASSRDSEETQYF,TGTGCCAGCAGCCGAGACAGTGAAGAGACCCAGTACTTC
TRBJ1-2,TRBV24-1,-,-,CATSDRAREGYTF,TGTGCCACCAGTGATCGGGCCCGGGAAGGCTACACCTTC
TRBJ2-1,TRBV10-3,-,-,CAISDGLAAEQFF,TGTGCCATCAGTGATGGGCTGGCGGCTGAGCAGTTCTTC
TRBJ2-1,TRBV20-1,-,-,CSAAFSGSSYNEQFF,TGCAGTGCTGCCTTCTCCGGGAGCTCCTACAATGAGCAGTTCTTC
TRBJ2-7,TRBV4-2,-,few,CASSQERHEQYF,TGTGCCAGCAGCCAAGAGAGGCACGAGCAGTACTTC
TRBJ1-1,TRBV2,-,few,CASIPLRPGRTEAFF,TGTGCCAGCATCCCTCTAAGGCCAGGGCGAACTGAAGCTTTCTTT
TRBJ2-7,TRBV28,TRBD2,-,CASSSPWLAGGAYEQYF,TGTGCCAGCAGTTCGCCCTGGCTAGCGGGGGGGGCCTACGAGCAGTACTTC
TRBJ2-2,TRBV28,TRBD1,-,CASVSDRGPGTGELFF,TGTGCCAGCGTCTCAGACAGGGGCCCAGGGACCGGAGAGCTGTTTTTT
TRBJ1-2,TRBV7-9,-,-,CASSLGGLSNYGYTF,TGTGCCAGCAGCTTGGGGGGTCTGTCTAACTATGGCTACACCTTC
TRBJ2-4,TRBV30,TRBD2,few,CAWSTGLVLAKNIQYF,TGTGCCTGGAGCACCGGACTAGTTCTAGCCAAAAACATTCAGTACTTC
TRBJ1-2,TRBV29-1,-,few,CSAQTGANYGYTF,TGCAGCGCTCAGACAGGCGCGAACTATGGCTACACCTTC
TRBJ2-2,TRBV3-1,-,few,CASSQSHVSGELFF,TGTGCCAGCAGCCAAAGCCATGTCTCCGGGGAGCTGTTTTTT
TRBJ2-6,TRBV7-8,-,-,CASSLIRLSSSGANVLTF,TGTGCCAGCAGCTTAATTCGCCTCTCGAGCTCTGGGGCCAACGTCCTGACTTTC
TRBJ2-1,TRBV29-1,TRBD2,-,CSVGGSSGSSSYNEQFF,TGCAGCGTTGGAGGGTCTAGCGGGTCCTCCTCCTACAATGAGCAGTTCTTC
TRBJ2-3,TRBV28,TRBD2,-,CASRPTGTSGRVQYF,TGTGCCAGCAGGCCGACCGGGACTAGCGGGAGGGTGCAGTATTTT
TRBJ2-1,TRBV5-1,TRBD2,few,CASSLAGTPPGLAFSYNEQFF,TGCGCCAGCAGCTTGGCCGGGACACCTCCGGGACTAGCGTTCTCCTACAATGAGCAGTTCTTC
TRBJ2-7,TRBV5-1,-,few,CASSPGYGSSYEQYF,TGCGCCAGCAGCCCAGGCTATGGTTCCTCCTACGAGCAGTACTTC
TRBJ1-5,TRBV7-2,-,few,CASSLHAGTNQPQHF,TGTGCCAGCAGCTTACACGCCGGGACCAATCAGCCCCAGCATTTT
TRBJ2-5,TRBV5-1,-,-,CASSLAGNPETQYF,TGCGCCAGCAGCTTGGCCGGGAATCCGGAGACCCAGTACTTC
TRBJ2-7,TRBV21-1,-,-,CASSSRDGREGGYEQYF,TGTGCCAGCAGCAGCCGCGATGGGAGGGAGGGAGGATACGAGCAGTACTTC
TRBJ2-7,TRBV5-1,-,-,CASSLNAGGSYEQYF,TGCGCCAGCAGCTTAAATGCTGGCGGGTCCTACGAGCAGTACTTC
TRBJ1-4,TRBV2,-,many,CASRTGINEKLFF,TGTGCCAGCCGAACAGGGATTAATGAAAAACTGTTTTTT
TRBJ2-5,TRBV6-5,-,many,CASSRSPETQYF,TGTGCCAGCAGTCGCTCCCCAGAGACCCAGTACTTC
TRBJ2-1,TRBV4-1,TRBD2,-,CASSQGGYGGGALGYNEQFF,TGCGCCAGCAGCCAAGGCGGTTATGGCGGGGGGGCTTTGGGCTACAATGAGCAGTTCTTC
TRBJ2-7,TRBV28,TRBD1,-,CATSGTGTSYEQYF,TGTGCCACGTCCGGGACAGGGACCTCCTACGAGCAGTACTTC
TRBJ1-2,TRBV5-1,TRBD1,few,CASSLRGTDYGYTF,TGCGCCAGCAGCTTGAGGGGGACAGACTATGGCTACACCTTC
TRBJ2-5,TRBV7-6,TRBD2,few,CASSLAGVAGATETQYF,TGTGCCAGCAGCTTAGCGGGGGTAGCGGGGGCCACTGAGACCCAGTACTTC
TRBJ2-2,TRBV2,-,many,CASSEARQANTGELFF,TGTGCCAGCAGTGAAGCGAGACAGGCGAACACCGGGGAGCTGTTTTTT
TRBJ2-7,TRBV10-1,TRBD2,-,CASSEGGLAGNSYEQYF,TGCGCCAGCAGTGAGGGGGGACTAGCGGGCAACTCCTACGAGCAGTACTTC
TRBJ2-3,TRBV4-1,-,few,CASSPGSFTDTQYF,TGCGCCAGCAGCCCGGGAAGTTTCACAGATACGCAGTATTTT
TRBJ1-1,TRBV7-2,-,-,CASSSTGGRMNTEAFF,TGTGCCAGCAGCTCGACCGGGGGAAGAATGAACACTGAAGCTTTCTTT
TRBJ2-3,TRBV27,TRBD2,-,CASRPRDYVTDTQYF,TGTGCCAGCCGACCACGGGACTACGTCACAGATACGCAGTATTTT
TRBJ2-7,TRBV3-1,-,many,CASSQYYEQYF,TGTGCCAGCAGCCAATATTACGAGCAGTACTTC
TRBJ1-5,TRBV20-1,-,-,CSAPGRKYSNQPQHF,TGCAGTGCTCCGGGCCGAAAGTATAGCAATCAGCCCCAGCATTTT
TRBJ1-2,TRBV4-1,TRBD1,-,CASSHIGQGDPCTF,TGCGCCAGCAGCCATATAGGACAGGGTGATCCTTGCACCTTC
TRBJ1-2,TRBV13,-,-,CASSSQYIQGTYGYTF,TGTGCCAGCAGCTCACAATACATACAGGGTACCTATGGCTACACCTTC
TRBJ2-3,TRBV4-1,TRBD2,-,CASSQDVLAGGATDMQYF,TGCGCCAGCAGCCAAGATGTGCTAGCGGGGGGGGCCACAGATATGCAGTATTTT
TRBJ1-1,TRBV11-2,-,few,CASSLSGYLNTEAFF,TGTGCCAGCAGCTTATCGGGGTATTTGAACACTGAAGCTTTCTTT
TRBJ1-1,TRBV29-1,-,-,CSVSVWTEAFF,TGCAGCGTAAGCGTCTGGACTGAAGCTTTCTTT
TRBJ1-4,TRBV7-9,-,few,CASSTAPQANEKLFF,TGTGCCAGCAGCACCGCCCCCCAGGCTAATGAAAAACTGTTCTTT
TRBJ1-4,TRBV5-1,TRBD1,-,CASSLVTGTGNEKLFF,TGCGCCAGCAGCTTGGTTACCGGGACAGGGAATGAAAAACTGTTTTTT
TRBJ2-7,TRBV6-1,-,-,CASSHLGSYEQYF,TGTGCCAGCAGTCATCTGGGCTCCTACGAGCAGTACTTC
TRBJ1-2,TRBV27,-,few,CASSSTAGGYTF,TGTGCCAGCAGTTCCACTGCAGGTGGCTACACCTTC
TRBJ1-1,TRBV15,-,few,CATSRDRRNTEAFF,TGTGCCACCAGCAGAGATCGCAGGAACACTGAAGCTTTCTTT
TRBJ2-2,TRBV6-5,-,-,CACAKNTGELFF,TGTGCCTGCGCAAAGAACACCGGGGAGCTGTTTTTT
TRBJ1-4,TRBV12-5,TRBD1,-,CASGTVREGGREKLFF,TGTGCTAGTGGTACAGTTCGGGAAGGGGGCAGGGAAAAACTGTTTTTT
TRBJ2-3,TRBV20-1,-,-,CSAQRGESGHTQYF,TGCAGTGCCCAGAGGGGAGAGTCCGGACATACGCAGTATTTT
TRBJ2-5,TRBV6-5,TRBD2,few,CASSYSGAGGRETQYF,TGTGCCAGCAGTTACTCGGGAGCGGGGGGACGGGAGACCCAGTACTTC
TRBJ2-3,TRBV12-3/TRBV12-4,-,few,CASSLNGGTQYF,TGTGCCAGCAGTTTAAACGGAGGAACGCAGTATTTT
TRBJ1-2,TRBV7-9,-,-,CASSLGLADGYTF,TGTGCCAGCAGCTTAGGTTTGGCGGATGGCTACACCTTC
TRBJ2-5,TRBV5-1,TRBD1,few,CASSPTGQGTQYF,TGCGCCAGCAGCCCGACAGGACAGGGGACCCAGTACTTC
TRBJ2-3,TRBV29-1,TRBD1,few,CSVTTDRTSSTDTQYF,TGCAGCGTTACAACGGACAGGACCTCTAGCACAGATACGCAGTATTTT
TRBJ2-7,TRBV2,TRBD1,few,CASSSDRALDEQYF,TGTGCCAGCAGTTCCGACAGGGCTCTAGACGAGCAGTACTTC
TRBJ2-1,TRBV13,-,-,CAGSATPLRVEQFF,TGTGCCGGCAGCGCGACTCCCCTCCGGGTTGAGCAGTTCTTC